These 13 T cell receptor beta chains originate from one sample sequenced in a study of T-cell reconstitution after alpha-beta-depleted transplantation in children. A library of TCRbeta sequences, prepared with unique molecular identifiers, was generated. TCRdb used MiXCR to reprocess the PCR reads, holding one entry per CDR3 protein. The sample shows hundreds of thousands of distinct CDR3 sequences, roughly 18% of them seen only once. This specimen consisted of PBMCs, mostly from graft donor cells, obtained 360 days after TCRalphabeta/CD19-depleted stem cell transplant. The receptors were gathered from a male patient between 2 and 10 years old who had a stem cell transplant for acute lymphoblastic leukemia, so the T cells may come from the graft donor.

There are a few counts of this clonotype. The rearrangement uses TRBV6-1 and TRBJ2-2; D possibly corresponds to TRBD1 (5 bases). Trimming removed 7 bases at V and 4 bases at J, with 13 bases between. Germline CDR1 is MNHNS and CDR2 is SASEGT. The CDR3 loop spans 14 amino acids. The CDR3 region is CASNIGVGTGELFF. In DNA form, the CDR3 reads TGTGCCAGCAACATAGGGGTCGGCACCGGGGAGCTGTTTTTT.

This clonotype was picked up a small number of times. This likely comes from a read error, as the CDR3 has no conserved phenylalanine or tryptophan at its end. The CDR3 DNA follows: TGTGCCAGCACTGGACAGGGATGGTTTGGCTACACCTAC. It is translated as CASTGQGWFGYTY. The chain joins TRBV27 to TRBJ1-2; 8 positions agree with TRBD1. J was trimmed by 7 bases and V by 7 bases; bases with no gene match: 8. Germline-derived CDR1 and CDR2 are MNHEY and SMNVEV (reference sequence). This CDR3 spans 13 amino acids.

The chain is built from TRBV5-8 and TRBJ1-5; D not certain. The V gene lost 1 base and the J gene lost 0 bases, with 8 bases spanning the gap. The CDR3 runs 15 residues. Looked up from germline, CDR1 is SGHTS and CDR2 is YDEGEE. The CDR3 region is CASSLSLGSNQPQHF. The CDR3 nucleotides are TGTGCCAGCAGCTTGAGCCTGGGTAGCAATCAGCCCCAGCATTTT.

This sequence joins TRBV6-5 and TRBJ2-3; tentatively, D is TRBD2 (5 bases). Trimming removed 2 bases at V and 4 bases at J, with 7 bases between. The CDR3 contains 13 residues. In germline, CDR1 is MNHEY, CDR2 SVGAGI. The CDR3 coding sequence is TGTGCCAGCAGTTACGCCGGGGCAGATACGCAGTATTTT. Translated, it gives CASSYAGADTQYF.

The chain is built from TRBV7-9 and TRBJ2-1, with unresolved D. The germline V gene encodes CDR1 SEHNR and CDR2 FQNEAQ (reference sequence). The CDR3 runs to 16 residues. Trimming cost V 5 bases and J 0 bases, with 14 bases left between them. The CDR3 sequence is CASSQQAQSSYNEQFF. In nucleotides, the CDR3 is TGTGCCAGCAGCCAACAAGCACAGAGCTCCTACAATGAGCAGTTCTTC.

The V gene is TRBV15, the J gene TRBJ1-2; 9 nucleotides match TRBD1. The junction had 7 bases not matched to a gene; V was cut back by 3 bases and J by 5 bases. This CDR3 is 15 amino acids long. The V gene's germline CDR1 is LNHNV and CDR2 YYDKDF (reference sequence). CDR3 sequence reads: CATSSWGQGKYGYTF. CDR3 sequence (DNA): TGTGCCACCAGCAGCTGGGGACAGGGTAAATATGGCTACACCTTC.

This clonotype came up a few times. The genes are TRBV12-3 or TRBV12-4 and TRBJ1-6, with 12 bases aligning to TRBD1. J was trimmed by 14 bases and V by 5 bases; bases with no gene match: 7. This CDR3 has 14 residues. The CDR3 reads CASSLRDRGLSLHF. The CDR3 bases are TGTGCCAGCAGTCTCCGGGACAGGGGGCTCTCCCTCCACTTT.

The J gene is TRBJ1-1, the V gene TRBV20-1, with 9 bases that match TRBD1. Trimming cost V 6 bases and J 0 bases; bases outside gene matches: 8. This CDR3 spans 15 amino acids. Germline lookup yields CDR1 DFQATT and CDR2 SNEGSKA (reference sequence). CDR3 region: CSAPQGAQMNTEAFF. CDR3 coding DNA: TGCAGTGCACCACAGGGGGCTCAGATGAACACTGAAGCTTTCTTT.

This clonotype has just a few counts. The chain couples TRBV7-2 to TRBJ1-1; D unresolved. Trimming removed 3 bases at V and 1 base at J, with 6 bases between. This CDR3 spans 13 amino acids. CDR1 and CDR2 from the germline V gene are SGHTA and FQGNSA. The CDR3 reads CASSFSRNTEAFF. The CDR3 DNA follows: TGTGCCAGCAGCTTCAGCAGGAACACTGAAGCTTTCTTT.

The CDR3 loop reads CASSLASGTGALHF. The CDR3 nucleotides are TGTGCCAGCAGTTTAGCATCGGGAACGGGGGCCCTCCACTTT. V and J are TRBV12-3 or TRBV12-4 and TRBJ1-6, with D possibly matching TRBD1 (5 bases). This CDR3 is built from 14 residues. Between the trimmed V and J ends, which lost 0 bases and 14 bases, there was a span of 14 bases.

This clonotype was seen a handful of times. The chain links TRBV7-9 to TRBJ2-2; D call uncertain. Germline V lookup: CDR1 SEHNR, CDR2 FQNEAQ (reference sequence). This CDR3 spans 15 amino acids. Trimming pared 2 bases from V and 1 base from J, leaving 8 bases between. DNA of the CDR3: TGTGCCAGCAGCTTATTCGGCGGGAACACCGGGGAGCTGTTTTTT. This sequence encodes CASSLFGGNTGELFF.

Only a few counts were recorded for this clonotype. The V and J genes are TRBV27 and TRBJ2-3, with 8 bases aligning to TRBD1. Germline-derived CDR1 and CDR2 are MNHEY and SMNVEV (reference sequence). The CDR3 totals 13 residues. V shed 7 bases, J shed 4 bases, and the junction held 4 bases outside the gene matches. This chain's CDR3 is CASNPQGADTQYF. The CDR3 DNA reads TGTGCCAGCAATCCACAGGGGGCAGATACGCAGTATTTT.

The chain is built from TRBV6-5 and TRBJ2-5, with unresolved D. V was cut by 3 bases and J by 2 bases, with 10 bases left in between. The CDR3 runs to 14 residues. Looked up from germline, CDR1 is MNHEY and CDR2 is SVGAGI. CDR3 in DNA: TGTGCCAGCAGTTATGAAATCTTACAAGAGACCCAGTACTTC. This encodes CASSYEILQETQYF.